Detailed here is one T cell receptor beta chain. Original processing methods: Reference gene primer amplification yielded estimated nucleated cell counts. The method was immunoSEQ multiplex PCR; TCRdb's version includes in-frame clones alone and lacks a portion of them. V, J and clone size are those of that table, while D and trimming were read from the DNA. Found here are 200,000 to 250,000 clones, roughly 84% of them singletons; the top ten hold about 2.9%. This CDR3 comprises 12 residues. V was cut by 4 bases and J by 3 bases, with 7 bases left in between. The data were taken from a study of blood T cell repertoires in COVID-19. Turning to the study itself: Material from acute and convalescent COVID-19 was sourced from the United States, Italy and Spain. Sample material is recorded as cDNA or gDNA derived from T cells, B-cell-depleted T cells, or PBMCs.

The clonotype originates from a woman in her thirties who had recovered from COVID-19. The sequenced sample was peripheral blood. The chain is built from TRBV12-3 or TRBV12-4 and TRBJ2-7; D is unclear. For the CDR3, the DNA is TGTGCCAGCAGTTCCCTAGACTACGAGCAGTACTTC. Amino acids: CASSSLDYEQYF.